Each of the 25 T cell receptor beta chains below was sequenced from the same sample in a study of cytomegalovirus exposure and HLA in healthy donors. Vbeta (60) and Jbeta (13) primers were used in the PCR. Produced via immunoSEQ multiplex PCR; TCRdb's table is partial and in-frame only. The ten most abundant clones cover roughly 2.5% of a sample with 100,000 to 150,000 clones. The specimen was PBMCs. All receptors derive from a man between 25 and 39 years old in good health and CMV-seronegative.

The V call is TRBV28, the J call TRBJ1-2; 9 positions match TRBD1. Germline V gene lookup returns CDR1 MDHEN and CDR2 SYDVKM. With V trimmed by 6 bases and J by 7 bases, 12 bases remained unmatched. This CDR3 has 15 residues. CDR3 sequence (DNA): TGTGCCAGCAGCCTGACAGGGGGAAGCCTTGGTGGCTACACCTTC. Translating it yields CASSLTGGSLGGYTF.

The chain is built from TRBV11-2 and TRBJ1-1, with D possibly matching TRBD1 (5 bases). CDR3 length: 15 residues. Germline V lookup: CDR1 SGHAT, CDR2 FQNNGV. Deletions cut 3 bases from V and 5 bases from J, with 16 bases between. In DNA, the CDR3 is TGTGCCAGCAGCTTGGCTCTGGGGGGTGAGACTGAAGCTTTCTTT. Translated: CASSLALGGETEAFF.

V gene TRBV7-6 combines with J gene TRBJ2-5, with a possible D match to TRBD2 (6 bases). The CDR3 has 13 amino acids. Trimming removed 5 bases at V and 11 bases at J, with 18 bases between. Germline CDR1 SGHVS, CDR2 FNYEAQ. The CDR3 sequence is CASSPGLLLEQYF. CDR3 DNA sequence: TGTGCCAGCAGCCCGGGACTGTTGTTGGAGCAGTACTTC.

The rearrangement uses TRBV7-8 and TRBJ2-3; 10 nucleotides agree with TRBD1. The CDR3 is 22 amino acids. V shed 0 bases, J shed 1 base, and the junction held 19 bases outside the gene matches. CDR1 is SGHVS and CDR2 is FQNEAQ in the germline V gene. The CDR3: CASSLAGSGQGSGGRGTDTQYF. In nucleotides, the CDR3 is TGTGCCAGCAGCTTAGCGGGCTCGGGACAGGGGTCTGGCGGGAGAGGCACAGATACGCAGTATTTT.

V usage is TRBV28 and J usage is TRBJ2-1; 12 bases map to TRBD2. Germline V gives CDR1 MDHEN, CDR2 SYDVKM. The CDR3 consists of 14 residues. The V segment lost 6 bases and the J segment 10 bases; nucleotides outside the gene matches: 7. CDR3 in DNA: TGTGCCAGCAGGCCTAGGACTAGCGGGACCGAGCAGTTCTTC. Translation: CASRPRTSGTEQFF.

CDR3 in DNA: TGTGCCAGCCTAGGTGGATCTGACTATGGCTACACCTTC. Residues: CASLGGSDYGYTF. The rearrangement joins TRBV6-1 to TRBJ1-2; D not resolved. From germline, CDR1 is MNHNS and CDR2 SASEGT. The CDR3 covers 13 residues. With 8 bases removed from V and 3 bases from J, the gap between germline ends came to 13 bases.

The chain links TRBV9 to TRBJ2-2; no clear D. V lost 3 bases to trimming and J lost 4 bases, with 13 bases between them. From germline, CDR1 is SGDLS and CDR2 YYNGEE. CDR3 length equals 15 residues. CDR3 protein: CASSASTYLTGELFF. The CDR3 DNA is TGTGCCAGCAGCGCCTCCACCTACCTCACCGGGGAGCTGTTTTTT.

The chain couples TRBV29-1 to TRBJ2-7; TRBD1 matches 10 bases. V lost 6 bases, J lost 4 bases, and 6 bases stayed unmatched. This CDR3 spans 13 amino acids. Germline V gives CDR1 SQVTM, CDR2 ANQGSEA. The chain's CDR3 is CSVRQGAGYEQYF. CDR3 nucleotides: TGCAGCGTCAGACAGGGGGCTGGTTACGAGCAGTACTTC.

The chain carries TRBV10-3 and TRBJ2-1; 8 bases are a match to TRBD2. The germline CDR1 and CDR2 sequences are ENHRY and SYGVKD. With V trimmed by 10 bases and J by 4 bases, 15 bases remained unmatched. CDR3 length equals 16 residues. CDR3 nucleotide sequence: TGTGCCACCCAACGTCCGGGGGGGGAATCTTACAATGAGCAGTTCTTC. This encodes CATQRPGGESYNEQFF.

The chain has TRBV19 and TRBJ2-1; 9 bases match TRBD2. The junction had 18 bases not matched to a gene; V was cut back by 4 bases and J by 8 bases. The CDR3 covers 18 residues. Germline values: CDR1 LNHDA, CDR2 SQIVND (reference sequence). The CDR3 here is CASSRPSTIAGDKDEQFF. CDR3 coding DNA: TGTGCCAGTAGTAGACCTTCGACGATAGCGGGAGATAAAGATGAGCAGTTCTTC. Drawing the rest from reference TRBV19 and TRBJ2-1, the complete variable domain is DGGITQSPKYLFRKEGQNVTLSCEQNLNHDAMYWYRQDPGQGLRLIYYSQIVNDFQKGDIAEGYSVSREKKESFPLTVTSAQKNPTAFYLCASSRPSTIAGDKDEQFFGPGTRLTVL.

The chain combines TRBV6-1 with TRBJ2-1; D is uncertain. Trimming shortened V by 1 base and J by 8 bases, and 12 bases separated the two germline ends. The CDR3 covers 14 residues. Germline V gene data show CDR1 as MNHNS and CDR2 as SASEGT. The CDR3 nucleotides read TGTGCCAGCAGTGAAGAGGAGTCCTGGGATGAGCAGTTCTTC. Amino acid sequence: CASSEEESWDEQFF.

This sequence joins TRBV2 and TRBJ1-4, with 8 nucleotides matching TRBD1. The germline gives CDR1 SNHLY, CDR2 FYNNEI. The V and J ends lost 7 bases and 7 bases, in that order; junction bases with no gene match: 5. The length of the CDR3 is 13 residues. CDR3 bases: TGTGCCAGCAAAGGGACAGGTAGTGAAAAACTGTTTTTT. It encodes CASKGTGSEKLFF. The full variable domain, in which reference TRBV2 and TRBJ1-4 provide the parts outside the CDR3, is EPEVTQTPSHQVTQMGQEVILRCVPISNHLYFYWYRQILGQKVEFLVSFYNNEISEKSEIFDDQFSVERPDGSNFTLKIRSTKLEDSAMYFCASKGTGSEKLFFGSGTQLSVL.

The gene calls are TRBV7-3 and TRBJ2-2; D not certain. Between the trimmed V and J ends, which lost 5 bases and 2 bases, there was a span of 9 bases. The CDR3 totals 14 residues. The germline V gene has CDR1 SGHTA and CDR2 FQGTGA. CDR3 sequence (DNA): TGTGCCAGCAGCACAAGTCCCAACACCGGGGAGCTGTTTTTT. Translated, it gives CASSTSPNTGELFF.

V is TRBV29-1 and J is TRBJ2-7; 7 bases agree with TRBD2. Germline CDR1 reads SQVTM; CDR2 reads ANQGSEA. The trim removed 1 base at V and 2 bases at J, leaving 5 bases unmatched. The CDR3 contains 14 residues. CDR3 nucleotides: TGCAGCGTTGAAGTGCGGGAGAGCGCCTACGAGCAGTACTTC. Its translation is CSVEVRESAYEQYF.

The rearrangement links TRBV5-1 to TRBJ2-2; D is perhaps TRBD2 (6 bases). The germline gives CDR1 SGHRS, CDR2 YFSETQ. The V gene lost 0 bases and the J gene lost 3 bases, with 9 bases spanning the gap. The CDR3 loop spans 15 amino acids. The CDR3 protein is CASSLAGGYTGELFF. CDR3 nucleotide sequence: TGCGCCAGCAGCTTGGCCGGGGGTTACACCGGGGAGCTGTTTTTT.

CDR3 sequence reads: CASSLSGTGSYEQYF. CDR3 DNA sequence: TGTGCCAGCAGTTTATCCGGGACAGGCTCCTACGAGCAGTACTTC. The genes are TRBV28 and TRBJ2-7; TRBD1 matches 8 bases. The CDR3 is 15 amino acids. Germline CDR1 and CDR2: MDHEN and SYDVKM. Trimming took 1 base from V and 0 from J; bases not matched to a gene: 2.

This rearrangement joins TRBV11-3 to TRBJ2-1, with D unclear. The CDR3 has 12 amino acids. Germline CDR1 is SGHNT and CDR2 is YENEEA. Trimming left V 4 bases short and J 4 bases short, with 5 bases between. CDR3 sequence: CASSSLYNEQFF. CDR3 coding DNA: TGTGCCAGCAGCTCCCTTTACAATGAGCAGTTCTTC.

The CDR3 is CASSSGTGNTIYF. CDR3 DNA: TGTGCCAGCAGTTCAGGGACTGGAAACACCATATATTTT. The rearrangement joins TRBV6-6 to TRBJ1-3, with TRBD1 as a possible D gene (5 bases). The CDR3 runs to 13 residues. In germline, CDR1 is MNHNY, CDR2 SVGAGI (reference sequence). V dropped 4 bases and J dropped 2 bases, with 6 bases sitting between them.

This chain's CDR3 is CASSYSGLAGAEEQYF. DNA of the CDR3: TGTGCCAGCAGTTACTCCGGACTAGCGGGCGCGGAAGAGCAGTACTTC. The V gene is TRBV6-5, the J gene TRBJ2-5, with 11 bases fitting TRBD2. The CDR3 totals 16 residues. The V and J ends lost 0 bases and 11 bases, in that order; junction bases with no gene match: 11. Germline assignment: CDR1 MNHEY and CDR2 SVGAGI.

CDR3 nucleotides: TGTGCCAGCAGCTTGGGTAACCAGGCGATTAATGAAAAACTGTTTTTT. It specifies CASSLGNQAINEKLFF. The V gene is TRBV5-6, the J gene TRBJ1-4; no clear D. V gave up 0 bases and J gave up 4 bases, with 13 bases separating them. Germline CDR1 and CDR2: SGHDT and YYEEEE. The length of the CDR3 is 16 residues.

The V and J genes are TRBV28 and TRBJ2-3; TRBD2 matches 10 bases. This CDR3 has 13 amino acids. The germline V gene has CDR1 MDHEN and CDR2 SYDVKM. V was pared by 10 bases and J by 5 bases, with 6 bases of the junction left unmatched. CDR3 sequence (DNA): TGTGCCACCCTAGCGGGAGCGGGAGATACGCAGTATTTT. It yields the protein CATLAGAGDTQYF.

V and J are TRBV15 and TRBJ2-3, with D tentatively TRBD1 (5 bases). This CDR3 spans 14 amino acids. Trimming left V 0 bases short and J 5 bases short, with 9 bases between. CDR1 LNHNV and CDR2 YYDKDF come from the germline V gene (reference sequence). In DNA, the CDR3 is TGTGCCACCAGCAGAGATAGGGGCCTAGATACGCAGTATTTT. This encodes CATSRDRGLDTQYF.

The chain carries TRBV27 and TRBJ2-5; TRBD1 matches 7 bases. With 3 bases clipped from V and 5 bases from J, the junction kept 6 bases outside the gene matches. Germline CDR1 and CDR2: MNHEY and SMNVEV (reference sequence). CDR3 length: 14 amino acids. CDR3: CASSLSLRGETQYF. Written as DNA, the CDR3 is TGTGCCAGCAGTTTGAGTCTCAGGGGGGAGACCCAGTACTTC.

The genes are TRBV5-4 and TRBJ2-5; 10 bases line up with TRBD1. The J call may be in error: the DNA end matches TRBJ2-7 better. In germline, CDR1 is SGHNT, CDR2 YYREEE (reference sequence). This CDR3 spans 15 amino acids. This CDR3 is CASSSVPGQGYEQYF. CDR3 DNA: TGTGCCAGCAGCTCCGTCCCGGGACAGGGGTACGAGCAGTACTTC.

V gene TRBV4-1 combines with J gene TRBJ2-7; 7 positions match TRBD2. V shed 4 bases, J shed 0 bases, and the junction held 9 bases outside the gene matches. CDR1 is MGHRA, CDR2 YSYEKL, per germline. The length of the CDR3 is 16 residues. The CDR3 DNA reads TGCGCCAGCAGCCTAACCCGGGAGGTAAGCTCCTACGAGCAGTACTTC. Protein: CASSLTREVSSYEQYF.